This T cell receptor beta chain is drawn from a study of molecular identifiers for immune sequencing clone quantification. Findings and caveats of the study: In a background of around 1 million naive cells, spiked Jurkat TCR RNA from one cell was reportedly detectable.

Turning to this clonotype: The antigen remains unidentified.

Construction of naive CD8 libraries employed roughly 20,000 to 1,000,000 sorted cells together with 10%, 30% or 50% RNA. In preparing bulk TCR libraries, previously described methods and listed TCR primers were used. Via MiXCR, TCRdb re-called the PCR reads, giving one row per CDR3 protein. Of more than 450,000 distinct CDR3 sequences in the sample, 20% to 25% were seen once. J lost 2 bases, V lost 5 bases, and 9 bases had no gene match. Germline CDR1 and CDR2: SGHAT and FQNNGV. CDR3 length: 15 residues. The chain joins TRBV11-2 to TRBJ2-7; 7 bases map to TRBD1. The origin of this receptor is a human donor in good health. Some libraries in this study had Jurkat cell RNA spiked in. The sample was naive CD8+ T cells from blood, with Jurkat cell RNA spiked in. Regarding subset: FACS-sorted CD8+CD4-CCR7+CD45RA+ naive T cells. The CDR3 protein is CASSKGLDRAYEQYF. For the CDR3, the DNA is TGTGCCAGCAGCAAGGGGTTAGACAGGGCCTACGAGCAGTACTTC.